Included here is one T cell receptor beta chain sequence, with context. The target antigen is unknown. This entry belongs to a study of identifying expanded T cells in peripheral blood. Study findings and constraints: Technical replicates showed around 1.2 changed clones; around 2 weeks 15 to 20; four weeks 19. Clone count variance between approximately 2-week samples rose with total template count.

Libraries were prepared by immunoSEQ multiplex PCR; TCRdb keeps only in-frame clonotypes and omits some of them. There are fewer than 80,000 clones in the sample; around four fifths occur only once, and roughly 19% lies in the top ten. The germline V gene has CDR1 SEHNR and CDR2 FQNEAQ (reference sequence). After removal of 5 bases from V and 7 bases from J, the junction contained 7 bases not matched to a gene. The CDR3 is 14 amino acids. The gene calls are TRBV7-9 and TRBJ2-2; 7 bases align to TRBD2. This TCR was sampled from a person aged 18 to 75 in good health. Source material: blood. CDR3 bases: TGTGCCAGCAGCGAAGGCGGGAGAGGCGGGGAGCTGTTTTTT. Protein product: CASSEGGRGGELFF.